These 22 T cell receptor beta chains originate from one sample sequenced in a study of cytomegalovirus exposure and HLA in healthy donors. Some clones are missing from TCRdb's copy, which holds only in-frame ones; the method was immunoSEQ multiplex PCR. The table lists 150,000 or so clones, roughly 87% of them singletons. Sequencing was performed on PBMCs. All receptors derive from a young woman in good health and CMV-seronegative.

The J gene is TRBJ1-6, the V gene TRBV11-2; TRBD1 is a possible D gene (5 bases). CDR1 is SGHAT and CDR2 is FQNNGV in the germline V gene. Trimming took 5 bases from V and 10 from J, leaving 18 bases between them. The CDR3 has 15 amino acids. CDR3 in amino acids: CASSHYSGGSSPLHF. CDR3 coding DNA: TGTGCCAGCAGCCACTACAGTGGGGGGTCATCACCCCTCCACTTT.

This clone appeared once. The V and J genes are TRBV4-1 and TRBJ2-6; a weak D match, TRBD1 (6 bases). The germline CDR1 and CDR2 sequences are MGHRA and YSYEKL. V was shortened by 2 bases and J by 0 bases, with 14 bases between the two germline ends. The CDR3 loop spans 18 amino acids. The CDR3 protein is CASSQSFPDSSGANVLTF. The DNA for the CDR3 is TGCGCCAGCAGCCAAAGCTTCCCGGACAGCTCTGGGGCCAACGTCCTGACTTTC.

V is TRBV2 and J is TRBJ1-5, with 7 positions matching TRBD1. The CDR3 loop spans 19 amino acids. J lost 3 bases, V lost 0 bases, and 14 bases had no gene match. The germline V gene has CDR1 SNHLY and CDR2 FYNNEI. The CDR3 nucleotides are TGTGCCAGCAGTGAAGCGTTGGGGAAATCGGGACAGTTCAATCAGCCCCAGCATTTT. It encodes CASSEALGKSGQFNQPQHF.

This chain joins TRBV7-9 and TRBJ2-1; D perhaps matches TRBD2 (5 bases). Trimming left V 4 bases short and J 7 bases short, with 20 bases between. The CDR3 extends over 16 amino acids. Per germline, CDR1 SEHNR and CDR2 FQNEAQ (reference sequence). CDR3: CASSSRPGFGQNEQFF. CDR3 coding DNA: TGTGCCAGCAGCTCAAGACCGGGGTTCGGTCAAAATGAGCAGTTCTTC.

J is TRBJ1-2 and V is TRBV15; 9 positions match TRBD1. The V segment lost 2 bases and the J segment 5 bases; nucleotides outside the gene matches: 12. The V gene's germline CDR1 is LNHNV and CDR2 YYDKDF (reference sequence). The CDR3 sequence is 17 residues long. CDR3 nucleotide sequence: TGTGCCACCAGCAGACCCGGGACAGGGACACGGGGGTATGGCTACACCTTC. Amino acid sequence: CATSRPGTGTRGYGYTF.

The gene calls are TRBV2 and TRBJ2-2; possible D gene TRBD2, 6 bases. This CDR3 has 14 amino acids. Germline loops: CDR1 SNHLY, CDR2 FYNNEI. V was pared by 6 bases and J by 8 bases, with 16 bases between. The CDR3 region has the DNA TGTGCCAGCAGCAACCAGGACTACCGGGGGGAGCTGTTTTTT. Translation: CASSNQDYRGELFF.

V is TRBV10-3 and J is TRBJ2-5, with TRBD2 identical over 8 bases. This CDR3 is 15 amino acids long. CDR1 is ENHRY and CDR2 is SYGVKD in the germline V gene. With V trimmed by 3 bases and J by 1 base, 4 bases remained unmatched. CDR3 protein: CAISEAGARQETQYF. The DNA for the CDR3 is TGTGCCATCAGTGAAGCGGGGGCCCGCCAAGAGACCCAGTACTTC.

The rearrangement uses TRBV5-1 and TRBJ2-1; D may be TRBD1 (5 bases). In germline, CDR1 is SGHRS, CDR2 YFSETQ. This CDR3 has 13 residues. V shed 0 bases and J shed 8 bases, with 9 bases lying between them. CDR3 region: CASSLVGVDEQFF. The CDR3 DNA sequence: TGCGCCAGCAGCTTGGTAGGGGTTGATGAGCAGTTCTTC.

CDR3: CASSPDSRTPYGYTF. CDR3 DNA: TGCGCCAGCAGCCCGGACAGCCGCACTCCCTATGGCTACACCTTC. V gene TRBV4-1 combines with J gene TRBJ1-2; weak D call: TRBD1 (6 bases). The V gene lost 4 bases and the J gene lost 4 bases, with 16 bases spanning the gap. The germline gives CDR1 MGHRA, CDR2 YSYEKL. This CDR3 is built from 15 residues.

V gene TRBV2 combines with J gene TRBJ2-7, with D unclear. CDR3 size: 13 residues. V lost 8 bases and J 6 bases, leaving 17 bases between the germline ends. Germline CDR1 is SNHLY and CDR2 is FYNNEI. The CDR3 nucleotides are TGTGCCAGCCCCTTAGCCCCCAGTGGCGAGCAGTACTTC. This translates into CASPLAPSGEQYF.

V gene TRBV5-6 combines with J gene TRBJ2-7, with D perhaps matching TRBD2 (5 bases). CDR3 length: 15 residues. Trimming shortened V by 4 bases and J by 0 bases, and 14 bases separated the two germline ends. The germline V gene encodes CDR1 SGHDT and CDR2 YYEEEE. CDR3 in DNA: TGTGCCAGCAGCGTAGGCGGTCGGGGCTCCTACGAGCAGTACTTC. Translating gives CASSVGGRGSYEQYF.

Comment on this clone: This sample also contains other DNA sequences that code for the same CDR3. The rearrangement joins TRBV5-1 to TRBJ2-5; 8 bases line up with TRBD1. This CDR3 is built from 14 residues. Germline trimming cut 0 bases from V and 3 bases from J; bases unmatched to any gene: 1. Germline CDR1 reads SGHRS; CDR2 reads YFSETQ. The CDR3 sequence: CASSLVTGEETQYF. The CDR3 bases are TGCGCCAGCAGCTTGGTGACAGGGGAAGAGACCCAGTACTTC. Full variable domain (remainder filled in from reference TRBV5-1 and TRBJ2-5): KAGVTQTPRYLIKTRGQQVTLSCSPISGHRSVSWYQQTPGQGLQFLFEYFSETQRNKGNFPGRFSGRQFSNSRSEMNVSTLELGDSALYLCASSLVTGEETQYFGPGTRLLVL.

CDR3 in amino acids: CASSLTGASEQYF. CDR3 in DNA: TGCGCCAGCAGCCTGACAGGGGCGTCCGAGCAGTACTTC. J is TRBJ2-7 and V is TRBV4-1; TRBD1 matches at 8 bases. V was clipped by 4 bases and J by 6 bases; unmatched bases: 5. Germline V gives CDR1 MGHRA, CDR2 YSYEKL. This CDR3 region has 13 residues.

The chain combines TRBV6-1 with TRBJ2-5; D ambiguous. CDR3 length equals 14 residues. Germline lookup yields CDR1 MNHNS and CDR2 SASEGT. Trimming removed 3 bases from V and 0 bases from J, with 8 bases in between. The CDR3 DNA reads TGTGCCAGCAGTGACAGGCAGTACCAAGAGACCCAGTACTTC. This gives the protein CASSDRQYQETQYF.

V is TRBV7-3 and J is TRBJ1-1, with TRBD1 identical over 8 bases. Trimming at V came to 2 bases and at J to 5 bases, leaving 7 bases not matched to a gene. CDR1 SGHTA and CDR2 FQGTGA come from the germline V gene. This CDR3 is 15 amino acids long. The CDR3 spells CASSLFGQGGTEAFF. CDR3 DNA: TGTGCCAGCAGCTTATTTGGACAGGGAGGAACTGAAGCTTTCTTT.

CDR3 amino acids: CASSTGQGRDQPQHF. CDR3 coding DNA: TGTGCCAGCAGCACGGGACAGGGACGGGATCAGCCCCAGCATTTT. The chain has TRBV11-2 and TRBJ1-5; 9 bases map to TRBD1. The CDR3 spans 15 residues. Germline V gene sequence: CDR1 SGHAT, CDR2 FQNNGV. With 5 bases clipped from V and 5 bases from J, the junction kept 7 bases outside the gene matches.

A single count supports this clone. This chain connects TRBV10-1 to TRBJ2-3, with TRBD1 matching 10 bases. Unmatched junction bases numbered 4, after V lost 7 bases and J lost 0 bases. CDR3 size: 15 residues. Germline V gives CDR1 WNHNN, CDR2 SYGVQD (reference sequence). The CDR3 DNA follows: TGCGCCAGCAACTCGGACAGGGGGAGCACAGATACGCAGTATTTT. Translation gives CASNSDRGSTDTQYF.

The J gene is TRBJ2-3, the V gene TRBV18; TRBD1 matches 7 bases. Germline CDR1 KGHSH, CDR2 LQKENI. The CDR3 spans 14 residues. V shed 3 bases, J shed 5 bases, and the junction held 5 bases outside the gene matches. The chain's CDR3 is CASSPTGFRDTQYF. DNA of the CDR3: TGTGCCAGCTCACCGACAGGGTTTCGAGATACGCAGTATTTT. The whole variable domain, filled in from reference TRBV18 and TRBJ2-3, reads NAGVMQNPRHLVRRRGQEARLRCSPMKGHSHVYWYRQLPEEGLKFMVYLQKENIIDESGMPKERFSAEFPKEGPSILRIQQVVRGDSAAYFCASSPTGFRDTQYFGPGTRLTVL.

This clone has only one observation. V is TRBV19 and J is TRBJ2-3, with D tentatively TRBD1 (5 bases). The CDR3 spans 14 residues. V was shortened by 4 bases and J by 2 bases, with 10 bases between the two germline ends. CDR1 is LNHDA, CDR2 SQIVND, per germline (reference sequence). The CDR3 loop reads CASSTGHATDTQYF. For the CDR3, the DNA is TGTGCCAGTAGTACCGGACATGCCACAGATACGCAGTATTTT.

The chain combines TRBV2 with TRBJ2-1; 13 bases are a match to TRBD2. V lost 4 bases to trimming and J lost 10 bases; unmatched junction nucleotides: 10. Per the germline V gene, CDR1 is SNHLY and CDR2 is FYNNEI. The CDR3 runs to 16 residues. CDR3 coding DNA: TGTGCCAGCAGTGTGCCCACTAGCGGGGGGGCAGGGGAGCAGTTCTTC. Encoded protein: CASSVPTSGGAGEQFF.

This chain links TRBV4-2 with TRBJ2-6, with D unclear. V shed 0 bases and J shed 7 bases, with 25 bases lying between them. The CDR3 has 20 residues. Germline V gene sequence: CDR1 LGHNA, CDR2 YNFKEQ. CDR3: CASSQDITAKFAVRANVLTF. The CDR3 nucleotides are TGTGCCAGCAGCCAAGATATCACTGCTAAATTCGCCGTGCGAGCCAACGTCCTGACTTTC.

CDR3 in amino acids: CASSFGGNQPQHF. The CDR3 DNA reads as TGTGCCAGCAGTTTCGGGGGCAATCAGCCCCAGCATTTT. V and J are TRBV2 and TRBJ1-5, with no clear D. The CDR3 has 13 amino acids. Germline V gene sequence: CDR1 SNHLY, CDR2 FYNNEI. The V and J ends lost 5 bases and 2 bases respectively, with 7 bases between them.